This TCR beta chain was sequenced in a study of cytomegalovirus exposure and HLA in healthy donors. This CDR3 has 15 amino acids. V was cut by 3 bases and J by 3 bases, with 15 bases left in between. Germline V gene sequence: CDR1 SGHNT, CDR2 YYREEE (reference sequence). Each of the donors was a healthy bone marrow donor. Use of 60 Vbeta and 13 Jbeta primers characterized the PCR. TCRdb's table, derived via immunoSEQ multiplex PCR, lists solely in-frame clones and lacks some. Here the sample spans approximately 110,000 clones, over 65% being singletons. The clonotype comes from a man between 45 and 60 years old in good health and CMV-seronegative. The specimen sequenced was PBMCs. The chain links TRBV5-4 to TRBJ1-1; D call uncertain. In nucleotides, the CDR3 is TGTGCCAGCAGCTCACTGGTAGCATCGCACACTGAAGCTTTCTTT. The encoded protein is CASSSLVASHTEAFF. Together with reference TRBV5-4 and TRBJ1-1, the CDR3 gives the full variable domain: ETGVTQSPTHLIKTRGQQVTLRCSSQSGHNTVSWYQQALGQGPQFIFQYYREEENGRGNFPPRFSGLQFPNYSSELNVNALELDDSALYLCASSSLVASHTEAFFGQGTRLTVV.